The rows below give T cell receptor beta chains drawn from one sample of a study of blood T cell repertoires in COVID-19. Assay used: immunoSEQ multiplex PCR; TCRdb lists only in-frame clones, some missing. The repertoire holds about 50,000 clones, with roughly 86% as singletons. Sample: peripheral blood. All receptors come from an older woman with acute or convalescent COVID-19. CDR3s leave out the opening cysteine and the closing phenylalanine or tryptophan. D genes are given only for firm matches.

d_gene,j_gene,v_gene,CDR3aa
.,TRBJ2-1,TRBV19,ASSPWSRRGSYNEQF
.,TRBJ1-6,TRBV28,ASTQQGLVSSPLH
.,TRBJ1-1,TRBV7-2,ASSRQSNEAF
.,TRBJ1-5,TRBV7-8,ASTSGFGVNQPQH
.,TRBJ1-3,TRBV13,ASSLVGFSSGNTIY
.,TRBJ2-5,TRBV11-2,ASHSNPAGIAETQY
.,TRBJ1-2,TRBV12-3/TRBV12-4,ASSFRGDGYT
TRBD2,TRBJ2-2,TRBV9,ASRRGGHPNTGELF
TRBD1,TRBJ1-6,TRBV10-3,AISGTGQGNSPLH
TRBD2,TRBJ2-1,TRBV5-1,ASSYQTSGSYNEQF
TRBD1,TRBJ2-5,TRBV24-1,ATSDSDRGGETQY
TRBD1,TRBJ1-1,TRBV5-8,ASTTGGMNTEAF
.,TRBJ2-7,TRBV28,ASSLRQYKY
.,TRBJ1-3,TRBV28,ASSLAGNTIY
.,TRBJ2-1,TRBV19,ASSIVRGHGVTYNEQF
.,TRBJ2-5,TRBV7-2,ASSPTGAETQY
.,TRBJ1-3,TRBV4-1,ASSQAGSGNTIY
.,TRBJ2-4,TRBV14,ASSHEGGPPKNIQY
.,TRBJ1-6,TRBV5-1,ASSPEGTSNSPLH
TRBD1,TRBJ2-1,TRBV5-1,ASSLGQGVTDEQF
TRBD2,TRBJ2-1,TRBV19,ASSIDFPGGYNEQF
TRBD1,TRBJ1-1,TRBV27,ASSLSLPWTGGNTEAF
.,TRBJ1-1,TRBV27,ASSLEGGVANTEAF
TRBD1,TRBJ1-5,TRBV2,ASSEGTGISNQPQH
.,TRBJ1-2,TRBV6-5,ASSRGQNYGYT
.,TRBJ2-3,TRBV5-6,AGKTGVAQDTQY
.,TRBJ1-2,TRBV5-1,ASSLDYNYGYT
.,TRBJ1-1,TRBV6-1,ASSENAGLLNTEAF
TRBD2,TRBJ2-3,TRBV5-1,ASSLASRGGPDTQY
TRBD2,TRBJ2-3,TRBV6-6,ASSQTSGRASFFTDTQY
TRBD2,TRBJ2-1,TRBV5-4,ASSPGSGGSSYNEQF
.,TRBJ1-5,TRBV29-1,SVGRGVDQPQH
TRBD1,TRBJ2-4,TRBV19,ASSIPGTGSNIQY
TRBD2,TRBJ2-1,TRBV2,ASSDHGPLTSGGSNEQF
.,TRBJ1-4,TRBV6-5,ASSAFAANEKLF
.,TRBJ1-1,TRBV7-8,ASSPPSRGMNTEAF
.,TRBJ2-2,TRBV28,ATNGRENTGELF
.,TRBJ1-2,TRBV13,ASSLTTDNYGYT
TRBD1,TRBJ2-5,TRBV6-5,ASRQDRGLQETQY
TRBD1,TRBJ2-7,TRBV2,ASSRQGTYEQY
.,TRBJ2-5,TRBV24-1,ATSDRGGARETQY
.,TRBJ2-1,TRBV5-4,ASRRYNEQF
TRBD1,TRBJ2-3,TRBV6-2/TRBV6-3,ASSQRRTGGDTDTQY
TRBD1,TRBJ1-1,TRBV28,ASSSPGQGYTEAF
.,TRBJ1-1,TRBV15,ATSRDLREAF
.,TRBJ1-6,TRBV25-1,ASSADGDSPLH
.,TRBJ2-7,TRBV19,ASSKDREGYEQY
.,TRBJ1-1,TRBV30,AWSRGTTNTEAF
.,TRBJ2-5,TRBV9,ASSENDRTQETQY
.,TRBJ1-1,TRBV9,ASSVGPGTEAF
.,TRBJ1-3,TRBV7-8,ASSTQGSGNTIY
.,TRBJ2-7,TRBV7-9,ASSLGRTDVYEQY
.,TRBJ1-4,TRBV25-1,ASSEWGVGVGEKLF
TRBD2,TRBJ2-1,TRBV30,AWSVLAGASFNEQF
.,TRBJ1-1,TRBV30,AWSPLTEAF
TRBD1,TRBJ2-5,TRBV14,ASSPWTGTETQY